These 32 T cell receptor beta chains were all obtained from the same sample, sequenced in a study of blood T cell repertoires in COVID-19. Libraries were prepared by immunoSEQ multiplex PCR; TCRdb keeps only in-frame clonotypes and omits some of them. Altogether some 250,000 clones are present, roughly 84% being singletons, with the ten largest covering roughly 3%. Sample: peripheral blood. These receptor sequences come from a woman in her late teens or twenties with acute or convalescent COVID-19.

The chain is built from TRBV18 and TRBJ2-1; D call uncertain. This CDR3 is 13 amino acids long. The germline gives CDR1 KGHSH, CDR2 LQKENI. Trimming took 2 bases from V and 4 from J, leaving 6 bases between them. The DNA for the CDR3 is TGTGCCAGCTCACCATTATCTTACAATGAGCAGTTCTTC. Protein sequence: CASSPLSYNEQFF.

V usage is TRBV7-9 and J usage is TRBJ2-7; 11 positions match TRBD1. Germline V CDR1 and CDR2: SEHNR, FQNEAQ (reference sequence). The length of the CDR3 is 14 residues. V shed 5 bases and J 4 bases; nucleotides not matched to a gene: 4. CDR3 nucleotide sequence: TGTGCCAGCAGCCCGGGGGACAGGGGGTACGAGCAGTACTTC. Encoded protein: CASSPGDRGYEQYF.

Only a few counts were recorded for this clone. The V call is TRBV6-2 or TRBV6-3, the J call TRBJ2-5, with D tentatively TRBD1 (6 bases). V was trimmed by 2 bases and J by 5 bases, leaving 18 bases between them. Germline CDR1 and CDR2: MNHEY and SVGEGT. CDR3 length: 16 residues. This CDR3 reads CASSYRDTVVEETQYF. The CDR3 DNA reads TGTGCCAGCAGTTACCGGGACACCGTAGTGGAGGAGACCCAGTACTTC.

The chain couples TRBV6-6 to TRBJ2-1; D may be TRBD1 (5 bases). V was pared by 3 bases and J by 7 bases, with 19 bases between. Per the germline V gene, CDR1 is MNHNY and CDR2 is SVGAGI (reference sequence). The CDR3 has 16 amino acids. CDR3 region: CASSYESGQSGNEQFF. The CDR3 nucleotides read TGTGCCAGCAGTTATGAGTCCGGACAAAGTGGGAATGAGCAGTTCTTC.

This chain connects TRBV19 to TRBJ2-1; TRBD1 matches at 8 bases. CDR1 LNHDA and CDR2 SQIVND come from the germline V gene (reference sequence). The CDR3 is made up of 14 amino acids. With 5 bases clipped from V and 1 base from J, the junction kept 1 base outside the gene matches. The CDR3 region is CASSDRGSYNEQFF. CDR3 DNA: TGTGCCAGTAGTGACAGGGGTTCCTACAATGAGCAGTTCTTC.

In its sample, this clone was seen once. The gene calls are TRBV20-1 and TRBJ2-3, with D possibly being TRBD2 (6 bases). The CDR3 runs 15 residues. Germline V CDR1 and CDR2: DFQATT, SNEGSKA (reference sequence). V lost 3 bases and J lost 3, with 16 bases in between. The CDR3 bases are TGCAGTGCTAGTGTTCCCGGGAGCCGTACAGATACGCAGTATTTT. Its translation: CSASVPGSRTDTQYF.

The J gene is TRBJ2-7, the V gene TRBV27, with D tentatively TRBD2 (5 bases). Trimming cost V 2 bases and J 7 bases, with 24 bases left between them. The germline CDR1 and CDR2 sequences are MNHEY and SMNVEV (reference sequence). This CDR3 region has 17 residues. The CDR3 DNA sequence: TGTGCCAGCAGTTTACCGTATCCCGTGGGGAGCCGACGGGAGCAGTACTTC. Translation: CASSLPYPVGSRREQYF.

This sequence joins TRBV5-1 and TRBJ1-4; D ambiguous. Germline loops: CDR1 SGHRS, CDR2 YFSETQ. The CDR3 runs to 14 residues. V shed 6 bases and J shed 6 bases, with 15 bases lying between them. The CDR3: CASTPGGSDEKLFF. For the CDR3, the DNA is TGCGCCAGCACGCCGGGAGGGTCCGATGAAAAACTGTTTTTT.

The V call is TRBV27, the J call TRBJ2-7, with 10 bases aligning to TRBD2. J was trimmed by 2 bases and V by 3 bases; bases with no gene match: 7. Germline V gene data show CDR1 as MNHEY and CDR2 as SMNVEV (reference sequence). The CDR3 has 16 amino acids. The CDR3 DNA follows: TGTGCCAGCAGTTTCACCCGAACTAGCGGGACCTACGAGCAGTACTTC. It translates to CASSFTRTSGTYEQYF.

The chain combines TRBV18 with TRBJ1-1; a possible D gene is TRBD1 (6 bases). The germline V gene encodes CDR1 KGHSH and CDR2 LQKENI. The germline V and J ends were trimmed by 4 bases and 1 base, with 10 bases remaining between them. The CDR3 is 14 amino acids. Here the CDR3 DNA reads TGTGCCAGCTCACTGGGCAGGGGGAACACTGAAGCTTTCTTT. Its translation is CASSLGRGNTEAFF.

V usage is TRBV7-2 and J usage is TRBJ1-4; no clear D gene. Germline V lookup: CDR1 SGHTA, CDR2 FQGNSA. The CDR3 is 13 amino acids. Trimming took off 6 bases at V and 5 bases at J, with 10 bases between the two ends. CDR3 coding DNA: TGTGCCAGCAGTCGAGCGGAGAATGAAAAACTGTTTTTT. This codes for CASSRAENEKLFF.

CDR3 sequence (DNA): TGTGCCAGCAGCCCCCAGACGGGAGGCACTGAAGCTTTCTTT. Encoded protein: CASSPQTGGTEAFF. V usage is TRBV7-9 and J usage is TRBJ1-1; D uncertain. Germline CDR1 and CDR2: SEHNR and FQNEAQ (reference sequence). Trimming stripped 5 bases from V and 4 bases from J, with 14 bases between. CDR3 length: 14 amino acids.

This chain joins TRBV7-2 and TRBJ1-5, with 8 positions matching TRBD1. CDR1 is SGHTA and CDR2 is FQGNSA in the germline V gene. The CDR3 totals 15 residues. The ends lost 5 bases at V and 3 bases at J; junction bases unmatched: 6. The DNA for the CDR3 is TGTGCCAGCAGCCTCGGACAGGGCTTCAATCAGCCCCAGCATTTT. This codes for CASSLGQGFNQPQHF.

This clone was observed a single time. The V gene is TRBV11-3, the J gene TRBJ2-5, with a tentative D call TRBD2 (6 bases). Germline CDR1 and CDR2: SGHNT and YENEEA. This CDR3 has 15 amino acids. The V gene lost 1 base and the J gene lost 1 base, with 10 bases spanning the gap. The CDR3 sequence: CASSLGYGSQETQYF. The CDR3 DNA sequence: TGTGCCAGCAGCTTAGGGTACGGGAGCCAAGAGACCCAGTACTTC.

CDR3 bases: TGTGCCAGCAGCAAAAAGAGAGGACAGGACGGGACGCCGACATATCAGCCCCAGCATTTT. This gives the protein CASSKKRGQDGTPTYQPQHF. The rearrangement uses TRBV21-1 and TRBJ1-5; the table's D call, TRBD1, was not checked against the DNA. TRBV21-1 is a known pseudogene. The CDR3 sequence is 20 residues long.

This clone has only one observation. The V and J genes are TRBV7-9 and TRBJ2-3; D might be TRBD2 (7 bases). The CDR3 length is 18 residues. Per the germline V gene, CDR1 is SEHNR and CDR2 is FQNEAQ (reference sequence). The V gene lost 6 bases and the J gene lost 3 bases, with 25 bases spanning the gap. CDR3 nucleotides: TGTGCCAGCAGGCGACGGGTGAGGGGGAGGGCCGGAACAGATACGCAGTATTTT. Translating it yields CASRRRVRGRAGTDTQYF.

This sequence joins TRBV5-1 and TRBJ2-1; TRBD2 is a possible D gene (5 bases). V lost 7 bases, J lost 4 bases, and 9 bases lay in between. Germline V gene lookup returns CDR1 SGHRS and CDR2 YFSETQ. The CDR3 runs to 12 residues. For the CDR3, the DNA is TGCGCCAGCCGCGGGCGATACAATGAGCAGTTCTTC. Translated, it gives CASRGRYNEQFF.

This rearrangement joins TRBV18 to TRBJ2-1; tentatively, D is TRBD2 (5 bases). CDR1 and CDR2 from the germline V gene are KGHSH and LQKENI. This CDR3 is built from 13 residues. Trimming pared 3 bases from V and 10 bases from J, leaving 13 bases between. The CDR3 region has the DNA TGTGCCAGCTCACCCCCGGGATTCTCCGAGCAGTTCTTC. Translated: CASSPPGFSEQFF.

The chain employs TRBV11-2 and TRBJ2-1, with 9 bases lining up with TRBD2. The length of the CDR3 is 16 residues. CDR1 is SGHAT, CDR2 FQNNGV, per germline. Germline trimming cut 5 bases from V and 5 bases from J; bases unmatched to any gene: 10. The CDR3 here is CASSPPGLAANNEQFF. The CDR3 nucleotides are TGTGCCAGCAGCCCGCCGGGACTAGCAGCAAACAATGAGCAGTTCTTC.

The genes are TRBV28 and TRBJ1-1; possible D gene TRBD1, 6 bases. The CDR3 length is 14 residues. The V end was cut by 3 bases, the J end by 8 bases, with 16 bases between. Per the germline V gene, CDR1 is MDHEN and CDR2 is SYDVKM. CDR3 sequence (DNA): TGTGCCAGCAGTTTCTTGGACAGTATTAACGAAGCTTTCTTT. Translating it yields CASSFLDSINEAFF.

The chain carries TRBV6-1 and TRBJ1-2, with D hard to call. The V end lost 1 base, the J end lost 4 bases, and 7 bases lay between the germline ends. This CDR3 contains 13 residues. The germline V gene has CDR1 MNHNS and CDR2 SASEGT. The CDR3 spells CASSEDRSYGYTF. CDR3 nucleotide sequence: TGTGCCAGCAGTGAAGACAGATCCTATGGCTACACCTTC.

CDR3 bases: TGTGCAAGTCGCTTAGAGAGATCAAAGACCTACGAGCAGTACTTC. As protein: CASRLERSKTYEQYF. The chain couples TRBV12-2 to TRBJ2-7; TRBD2, as called in the table, went unchecked against the DNA. TRBV12-2 is tagged as a pseudogene. The CDR3 consists of 15 residues.

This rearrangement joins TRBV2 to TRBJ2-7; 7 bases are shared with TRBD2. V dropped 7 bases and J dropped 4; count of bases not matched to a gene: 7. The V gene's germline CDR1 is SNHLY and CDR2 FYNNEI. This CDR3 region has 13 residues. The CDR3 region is CASTSREDYEQYF. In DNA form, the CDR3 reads TGTGCCAGCACTAGTCGGGAGGATTACGAGCAGTACTTC.

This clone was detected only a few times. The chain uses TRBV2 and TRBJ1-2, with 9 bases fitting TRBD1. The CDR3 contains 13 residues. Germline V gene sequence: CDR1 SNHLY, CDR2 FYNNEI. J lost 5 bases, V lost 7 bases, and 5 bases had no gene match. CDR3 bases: TGTGCCAGCACCAGGGACAGGGAGTATGGCTACACCTTC. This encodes CASTRDREYGYTF.

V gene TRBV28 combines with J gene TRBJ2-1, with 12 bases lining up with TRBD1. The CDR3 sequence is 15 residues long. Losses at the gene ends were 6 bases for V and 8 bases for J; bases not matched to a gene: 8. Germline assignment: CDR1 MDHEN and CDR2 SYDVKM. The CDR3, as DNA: TGTGCCAGCAGCCCTTTTGGGACAGGGGGCGATGAGCAGTTCTTC. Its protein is CASSPFGTGGDEQFF. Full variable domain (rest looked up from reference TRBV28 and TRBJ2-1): DVKVTQSSRYLVKRTGEKVFLECVQDMDHENMFWYRQDPGLGLRLIYFSYDVKMKEKGDIPEGYSVSREKKERFSLILESASTNQTSMYLCASSPFGTGGDEQFFGPGTRLTVL.

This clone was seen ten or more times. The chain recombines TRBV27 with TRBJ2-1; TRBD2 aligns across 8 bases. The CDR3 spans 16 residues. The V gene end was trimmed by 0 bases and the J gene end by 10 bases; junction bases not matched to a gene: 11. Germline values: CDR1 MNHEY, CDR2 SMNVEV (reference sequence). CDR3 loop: CASSLSGTRDPKEQFF. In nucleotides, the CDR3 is TGTGCCAGCAGTTTATCCGGGACTAGAGACCCTAAGGAGCAGTTCTTC.

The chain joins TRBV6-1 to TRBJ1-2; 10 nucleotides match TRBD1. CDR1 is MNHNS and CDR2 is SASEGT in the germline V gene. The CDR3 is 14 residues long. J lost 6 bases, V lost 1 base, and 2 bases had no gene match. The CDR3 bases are TGTGCCAGCAGTGAAGTAGGGACAGGGGATGGCTACACCTTC. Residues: CASSEVGTGDGYTF.

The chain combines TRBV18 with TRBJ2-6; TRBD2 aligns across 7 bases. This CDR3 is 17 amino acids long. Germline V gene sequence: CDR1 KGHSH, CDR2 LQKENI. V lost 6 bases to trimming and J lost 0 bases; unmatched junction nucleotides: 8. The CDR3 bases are TGTGCCAGCTCCTTACTAGCGCTTAGCTCTGGGGCCAACGTCCTGACTTTC. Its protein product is CASSLLALSSGANVLTF.

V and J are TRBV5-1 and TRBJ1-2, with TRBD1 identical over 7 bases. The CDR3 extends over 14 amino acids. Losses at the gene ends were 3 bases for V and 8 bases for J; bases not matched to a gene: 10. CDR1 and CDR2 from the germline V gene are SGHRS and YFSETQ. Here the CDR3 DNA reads TGCGCCAGCAGCTCGGGGACAGCTAAAAGAGGCTACACCTTC. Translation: CASSSGTAKRGYTF.

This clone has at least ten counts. CDR3 DNA: TGTGCCAGCAGCGTCTGGGACAGGGAGTCGGACGCTTTCTTT. It specifies CASSVWDRESDAFF. V gene TRBV9 combines with J gene TRBJ1-1, with TRBD1 identical over 9 bases. Germline CDR1 and CDR2: SGDLS and YYNGEE. The length of the CDR3 is 14 residues. The V segment lost 2 bases and the J segment 11 bases; nucleotides outside the gene matches: 10. The whole variable domain, remainder taken from reference TRBV9 and TRBJ1-1, is DSGVTQTPKHLITATGQRVTLRCSPRSGDLSVYWYQQSLDQGLQFLIQYYNGEERAKGNILERFSAQQFPDLHSELNLSSLELGDSALYFCASSVWDRESDAFFGQGTRLTVV.

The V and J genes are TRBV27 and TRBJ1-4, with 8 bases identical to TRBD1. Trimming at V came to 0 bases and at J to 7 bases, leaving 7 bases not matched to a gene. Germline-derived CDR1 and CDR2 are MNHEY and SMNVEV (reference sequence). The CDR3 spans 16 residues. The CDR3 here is CASSLSFPGGIEKLFF. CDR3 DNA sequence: TGTGCCAGCAGTTTATCGTTTCCAGGGGGCATTGAAAAACTGTTTTTT.

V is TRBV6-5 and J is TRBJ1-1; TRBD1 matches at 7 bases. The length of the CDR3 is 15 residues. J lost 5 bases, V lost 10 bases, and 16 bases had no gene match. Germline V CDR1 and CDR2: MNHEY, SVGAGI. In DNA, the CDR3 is TGTGCCACCCGACCCTATGACAGGGAAAGAACTGAAGCTTTCTTT. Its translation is CATRPYDRERTEAFF.